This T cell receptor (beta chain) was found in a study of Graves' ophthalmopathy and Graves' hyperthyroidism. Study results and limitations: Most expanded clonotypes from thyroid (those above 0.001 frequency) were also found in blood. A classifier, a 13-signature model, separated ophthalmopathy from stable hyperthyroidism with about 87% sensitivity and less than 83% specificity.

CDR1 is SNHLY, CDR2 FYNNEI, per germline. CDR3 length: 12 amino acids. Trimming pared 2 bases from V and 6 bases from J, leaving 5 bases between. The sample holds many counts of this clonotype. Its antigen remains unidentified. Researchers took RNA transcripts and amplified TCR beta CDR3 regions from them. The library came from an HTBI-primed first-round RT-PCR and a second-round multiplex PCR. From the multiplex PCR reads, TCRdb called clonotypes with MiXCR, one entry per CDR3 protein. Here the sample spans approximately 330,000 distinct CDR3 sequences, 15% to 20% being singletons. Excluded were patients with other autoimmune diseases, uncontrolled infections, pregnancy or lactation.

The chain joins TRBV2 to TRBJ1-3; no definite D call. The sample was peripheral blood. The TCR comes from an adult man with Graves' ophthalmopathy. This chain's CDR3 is CASSERSNTIYF. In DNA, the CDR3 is TGTGCCAGCAGTGAAAGGTCAAACACCATATATTTT.